This is a list of T cell receptor beta chains from one sample in a study of blood T cell repertoires in COVID-19. The method was immunoSEQ multiplex PCR; TCRdb's version includes in-frame clones alone and lacks a portion of them. The sample gives 200,000 to 250,000 clones, about 83% of which show up once; about 1.3% is in the top ten. Sequences were obtained from peripheral blood. The source of these receptors is a young woman with COVID-19, enrolled during active disease. CDR3s include the opening cysteine and the closing phenylalanine or tryptophan. Fields, in order: J gene, clone size, V gene, D gene, CDR3 protein, CDR3 DNA. The D gene is left open where the match is weak. Where a row states a size, it is once, few, many or the class of an expanded clone; other rows omit it.

TRBJ2-1 | . | TRBV7-9 | TRBD2 | CASSPRRSGGLSSYNEQFF | TGTGCCAGCAGCCCTAGGCGTAGCGGGGGGCTCAGCTCCTACAATGAGCAGTTCTTC
TRBJ2-1 | . | TRBV4-3 | TRBD2 | CASSRGLAEHSYNEQFF | TGCGCCAGCAGCCGTGGACTAGCGGAACATTCCTACAATGAGCAGTTCTTC
TRBJ2-1 | . | TRBV29-1 | TRBD1 | CSVRDRGPVTEQFF | TGCAGCGTTCGAGACAGGGGACCGGTCACGGAGCAGTTCTTC
TRBJ1-2 | . | TRBV5-4 | . | CASSLLDSSNYGYTF | TGTGCCAGCAGCTTGCTGGACAGCTCTAACTATGGCTACACCTTC
TRBJ2-2 | once | TRBV11-3 | TRBD1 | CASSTTGAGELFF | TGTGCCAGCAGCACAACAGGGGCTGGGGAGCTGTTTTTT
TRBJ1-5 | . | TRBV28 | TRBD1 | CASRNPTGVGQPQHF | TGTGCCAGCAGGAACCCTACAGGGGTAGGCCAGCCCCAGCATTTT
TRBJ1-6 | . | TRBV7-9 | TRBD1 | CASSRTGSSYNSPLHF | TGTGCCAGCAGCCGGACAGGGTCCTCCTATAATTCACCCCTCCACTTT
TRBJ1-3 | . | TRBV25-1 | . | CASSDQEGRSGNTIYF | TGTGCCAGCAGTGACCAGGAGGGCCGCTCTGGAAACACCATATATTTT
TRBJ2-7 | . | TRBV7-9 | . | CASSLVGGQQYF | TGTGCCAGCAGCTTAGTGGGGGGGCAGCAGTACTTC
TRBJ2-5 | . | TRBV5-1 | . | CASSFSSGLNAETQYF | TGCGCCAGCAGCTTTTCCAGCGGGCTTAATGCAGAGACCCAGTACTTC
TRBJ1-1 | . | TRBV3-1/TRBV3-2 | . | CASSQLPARPNTEAFF | TGTGCCAGCAGCCAACTACCCGCCCGTCCGAACACTGAAGCTTTCTTT
TRBJ1-5 | . | TRBV4-3 | . | CASSLDRNSNQPQHF | TGCGCCAGCAGCCTAGACAGGAATAGCAATCAGCCCCAGCATTTT
TRBJ2-3 | . | TRBV7-3 | TRBD2 | CASSGFGGEDTQYF | TGTGCCAGCAGCGGTTTCGGGGGGGAAGATACGCAGTATTTT
TRBJ1-5 | . | TRBV28 | TRBD1 | CASSSHLSGGWDQPQHF | TGTGCCAGCAGTTCGCACTTATCAGGGGGATGGGATCAGCCCCAGCATTTT
TRBJ2-5 | . | TRBV12-3/TRBV12-4 | TRBD1 | CASRLQGASSQYF | TGTGCCAGCAGGCTACAGGGGGCGAGTTCCCAGTACTTC
TRBJ1-1 | . | TRBV28 | . | CASSFLGGISEAFF | TGTGCCAGCAGTTTTTTGGGAGGTATAAGTGAAGCTTTCTTT
TRBJ2-1 | many | TRBV12-3/TRBV12-4 | TRBD2 | CASRISGENEQFF | TGTGCCAGCAGAATTAGCGGGGAAAATGAGCAGTTCTTC
TRBJ1-5 | . | TRBV6-1 | TRBD1 | CASSEASRRQGRDQPQHF | TGTGCCAGCAGTGAAGCCTCACGGAGACAGGGGCGCGATCAGCCCCAGCATTTT
TRBJ1-4 | . | TRBV29-1 | . | CSVEVREGEKLFF | TGCAGCGTTGAAGTTCGAGAGGGCGAAAAACTGTTTTTT
TRBJ1-2 | once | TRBV5-6 | . | CASSFLAENPRGYTF | TGTGCCAGCAGCTTTCTTGCCGAGAACCCTAGGGGCTACACCTTC
TRBJ2-5 | . | TRBV7-3 | . | CASSLGRQETQYF | TGTGCCAGCAGCTTAGGCAGGCAAGAGACCCAGTACTTC
TRBJ1-2 | . | TRBV9 | . | CASSRIGQNYGYTF | TGTGCCAGCAGCCGAATCGGACAGAACTATGGCTACACCTTC
TRBJ1-6 | . | TRBV28 | . | CASSPAGRNSPLHF | TGTGCCAGCAGCCCGGCTGGGAGAAACTCACCCCTCCACTTT
TRBJ2-1 | once | TRBV2 | . | CASSERASRNEQFF | TGTGCCAGCAGTGAGAGGGCTAGTAGGAATGAGCAGTTCTTC
TRBJ2-7 | . | TRBV4-3 | . | CASSQDRGAGVHEQYF | TGCGCCAGCAGCCAAGATCGGGGAGCCGGGGTGCACGAGCAGTACTTC
TRBJ2-5 | . | TRBV3-1/TRBV3-2 | TRBD2 | CASSPETGGRETQYF | TGTGCCAGCAGCCCCGAGACGGGAGGGAGAGAGACCCAGTACTTC
TRBJ2-1 | . | TRBV5-1 | . | CASSLRDTYNEQFF | TGCGCCAGCAGCTTGAGGGACACCTACAATGAGCAGTTCTTC
TRBJ2-3 | . | TRBV29-1 | . | CSVEEGRVSTDTQYF | TGCAGCGTTGAAGAGGGCAGGGTCAGCACAGATACGCAGTATTTT
TRBJ2-1 | . | TRBV19 | TRBD2 | CASSMGLAGTPSYNEQFF | TGTGCCAGTAGTATGGGGCTAGCGGGAACCCCATCCTACAATGAGCAGTTCTTC
TRBJ2-5 | . | TRBV6-1 | . | CASSDFKDSLQETQYF | TGTGCCAGCAGTGATTTTAAGGACAGTCTGCAAGAGACCCAGTACTTC
TRBJ2-3 | . | TRBV9 | . | CASSVGGGGQSRTDTQYF | TGTGCCAGCAGCGTAGGTGGTGGTGGGCAGTCCCGCACAGATACGCAGTATTTT
TRBJ1-2 | . | TRBV6-5 | . | CASRNSYGYTF | TGTGCCAGCCGTAATTCCTATGGCTACACCTTC
TRBJ1-2 | . | TRBV5-6 | . | CASRQDRNYGYTF | TGTGCCAGCAGACAAGACAGGAACTATGGCTACACCTTC
TRBJ1-2 | . | TRBV9 | . | CASSVGAANYGYTF | TGTGCCAGCAGCGTAGGCGCAGCGAACTATGGCTACACCTTC
TRBJ2-7 | . | TRBV12-2 | . | CASRLAAPGLAVRLYEQYF | TGTGCAAGTCGCTTAGCGGCCCCTGGACTAGCCGTACGGCTCTACGAGCAGTACTTC
TRBJ2-7 | . | TRBV7-2 | . | CASSLQELAYEQYF | TGTGCCAGCAGCTTACAGGAACTAGCTTACGAGCAGTACTTC
TRBJ1-2 | few | TRBV7-3 | . | CASSQRYGGLNYGYTF | TGTGCCAGCAGCCAAAGGTACGGGGGGCTGAACTATGGCTACACCTTC